What follows are 16 T cell receptor beta chains derived from one specimen sequenced in a study of shared clonotypes between healthy human individuals. The data were produced by immunoSEQ multiplex PCR, yet TCRdb's version contains in-frame clones alone and is incomplete. This table has some 2,400,000 clones, 90% to 96% appearing once. The sequenced sample was naive CD4+ T cells sorted from blood. Subset defined: CD45RA+ positively selected. The receptors stem from a man aged 18 to 30 in good health.

The chain recombines TRBV9 with TRBJ2-3, with 10 positions matching TRBD1. Unmatched junction bases numbered 11, after V lost 0 bases and J lost 7 bases. The CDR3 is made up of 17 amino acids. From germline, CDR1 is SGDLS and CDR2 YYNGEE. In DNA, the CDR3 is TGTGCCAGCAGCGTAGACTTCCCGGACAGGGGGTCAAATACGCAGTATTTT. This sequence encodes CASSVDFPDRGSNTQYF. Combining the CDR3 with reference TRBV9 and TRBJ2-3 gives the whole variable domain DSGVTQTPKHLITATGQRVTLRCSPRSGDLSVYWYQQSLDQGLQFLIQYYNGEERAKGNILERFSAQQFPDLHSELNLSSLELGDSALYFCASSVDFPDRGSNTQYFGPGTRLTVL.

This chain connects TRBV19 to TRBJ1-1; D unclear. This CDR3 spans 12 amino acids. V was pared by 9 bases and J by 2 bases, with 10 bases between. Germline lookup yields CDR1 LNHDA and CDR2 SQIVND (reference sequence). In DNA form, the CDR3 reads TGTGCCAGCAACTTCGGTAACACTGAAGCTTTCTTT. Protein sequence: CASNFGNTEAFF. Based on the CDR3 plus reference TRBV19 and TRBJ1-1, the full variable domain is DGGITQSPKYLFRKEGQNVTLSCEQNLNHDAMYWYRQDPGQGLRLIYYSQIVNDFQKGDIAEGYSVSREKKESFPLTVTSAQKNPTAFYLCASNFGNTEAFFGQGTRLTVV.

V gene TRBV28 combines with J gene TRBJ2-7; D remains unclear. Germline V gives CDR1 MDHEN, CDR2 SYDVKM. The CDR3 length is 13 residues. Trimming shortened V by 3 bases and J by 0 bases, and 6 bases separated the two germline ends. The chain's CDR3 is CASSFYGSYEQYF. CDR3 DNA sequence: TGTGCCAGCAGTTTTTACGGCTCCTACGAGCAGTACTTC. Looking up the rest from reference TRBV28 and TRBJ2-7 gives the full variable domain: DVKVTQSSRYLVKRTGEKVFLECVQDMDHENMFWYRQDPGLGLRLIYFSYDVKMKEKGDIPEGYSVSREKKERFSLILESASTNQTSMYLCASSFYGSYEQYFGPGTRLTVT.

The chain carries TRBV4-2 and TRBJ2-1; TRBD2 matches 11 bases. The CDR3 is made up of 16 amino acids. Per the germline V gene, CDR1 is LGHNA and CDR2 is YNFKEQ. The J segment lost 4 bases and the V segment lost 5 bases, leaving 7 bases of the junction unmatched. The DNA of the CDR3 is TGTGCCAGCAGCATCCAGGGACTAGCGGTTTACAATGAGCAGTTCTTC. Translation: CASSIQGLAVYNEQFF.

The genes are TRBV5-1 and TRBJ2-2; D ambiguous. The CDR3 covers 16 residues. Germline lookup yields CDR1 SGHRS and CDR2 YFSETQ. Trimming took 1 base from V and 5 from J, leaving 15 bases between them. The CDR3 nucleotides read TGCGCCAGCAGCTTGTCCCAGCCTTCCGGGACCGGGGAGCTGTTTTTT. It specifies CASSLSQPSGTGELFF.

The V call is TRBV7-2, the J call TRBJ1-1; D unclear. Germline CDR1 SGHTA, CDR2 FQGNSA. CDR3 length equals 16 residues. Trimming took off 0 bases at V and 0 bases at J, with 11 bases between the two ends. CDR3 in DNA: TGTGCCAGCAGCTTAGCAAACCCATACCTGAACACTGAAGCTTTCTTT. Amino acids: CASSLANPYLNTEAFF.

The J gene is TRBJ2-5, the V gene TRBV6-5; TRBD2 aligns across 10 bases. The J segment lost 5 bases and the V segment lost 2 bases, leaving 8 bases of the junction unmatched. Germline V lookup: CDR1 MNHEY, CDR2 SVGAGI. There are 16 residues in the CDR3. Written as DNA, the CDR3 is TGTGCCAGCAGTTACAGCAGCGGGAGGGCCGTTGAGACCCAGTACTTC. Its protein product is CASSYSSGRAVETQYF.

The rearrangement uses TRBV5-1 and TRBJ2-3; 11 bases fit TRBD1. This CDR3 is built from 18 residues. Germline-derived CDR1 and CDR2 are SGHRS and YFSETQ. V trimming: 3 bases; J trimming: 3 bases; junction bases outside the gene matches: 12. As DNA, the CDR3 is TGCGCCAGCAGCTATGGACAGGGGGCTTTCGCCCGAACAGATACGCAGTATTTT. Protein sequence: CASSYGQGAFARTDTQYF.

This chain uses TRBV27 with TRBJ2-3, with D perhaps matching TRBD2 (6 bases). The CDR3 runs 14 residues. Between the trimmed V and J ends, which lost 3 bases and 2 bases, there was a span of 9 bases. Germline loops: CDR1 MNHEY, CDR2 SMNVEV (reference sequence). CDR3 sequence: CASSLERATDTQYF. For the CDR3, the DNA is TGTGCCAGCAGTTTGGAGCGGGCCACAGATACGCAGTATTTT.

The chain combines TRBV28 with TRBJ2-1; D may correspond to TRBD1 or TRBD2 (5 bases each). V lost 2 bases and J 7 bases, leaving 18 bases between the germline ends. Germline V gene lookup returns CDR1 MDHEN and CDR2 SYDVKM. The CDR3 contains 16 residues. CDR3 sequence: CASSLPREPETNEQFF. In DNA form, the CDR3 reads TGTGCCAGCAGTTTACCCAGGGAGCCAGAAACTAATGAGCAGTTCTTC.

V is TRBV18 and J is TRBJ2-3, with D possibly TRBD1 on 5 matching bases. The CDR3 has 14 amino acids. In germline, CDR1 is KGHSH, CDR2 LQKENI. Deletions cut 2 bases from V and 4 bases from J, with 10 bases between. CDR3 protein: CASSPIGAPDTQYF. CDR3 DNA: TGTGCCAGCTCACCAATAGGGGCTCCAGATACGCAGTATTTT.

V gene TRBV5-1 combines with J gene TRBJ2-1, with D possibly TRBD1 on 6 matching bases. There are 13 residues in the CDR3. Germline-derived CDR1 and CDR2 are SGHRS and YFSETQ. Trimming took off 5 bases at V and 6 bases at J, with 12 bases between the two ends. CDR3 DNA: TGCGCCAGCAGTCGGGACACCCTCAATGAGCAGTTCTTC. Translation gives CASSRDTLNEQFF.

The chain is built from TRBV4-1 and TRBJ1-1; D ambiguous. Germline values: CDR1 MGHRA, CDR2 YSYEKL. V lost 0 bases and J lost 0, with 5 bases in between. CDR3 length equals 14 residues. Here the CDR3 reads CASSQELMNTEAFF. The CDR3 bases are TGCGCCAGCAGCCAAGAGCTCATGAACACTGAAGCTTTCTTT.

The chain employs TRBV6-1 and TRBJ1-3; D not certain. The V gene lost 2 bases and the J gene lost 2 bases, with 16 bases spanning the gap. Germline V gene sequence: CDR1 MNHNS, CDR2 SASEGT. The CDR3 sequence is 17 residues long. CDR3 DNA: TGTGCCAGCAGTGAAAGGAACCCCTCGCTGACTGGAAACACCATATATTTT. It specifies CASSERNPSLTGNTIYF.

The chain joins TRBV5-6 to TRBJ1-4, with 8 bases aligning to TRBD1. Per germline, CDR1 SGHDT and CDR2 YYEEEE. The V gene end was trimmed by 4 bases and the J gene end by 8 bases; junction bases not matched to a gene: 7. The CDR3 spans 14 residues. The CDR3 region has the DNA TGTGCCAGCAGCCTGACAGGGGTAGGAGAAAAACTGTTTTTT. Translated, it gives CASSLTGVGEKLFF.

V and J are TRBV10-3 and TRBJ1-1; D perhaps matches TRBD1 (5 bases). The germline V gene has CDR1 ENHRY and CDR2 SYGVKD. The CDR3 totals 17 residues. V lost 3 bases, J lost 2 bases, and 19 bases lay in between. The CDR3 here is CAISEELRFRGNTEAFF. In nucleotides, the CDR3 is TGTGCCATCAGTGAAGAATTGAGGTTTAGGGGTAACACTGAAGCTTTCTTT.